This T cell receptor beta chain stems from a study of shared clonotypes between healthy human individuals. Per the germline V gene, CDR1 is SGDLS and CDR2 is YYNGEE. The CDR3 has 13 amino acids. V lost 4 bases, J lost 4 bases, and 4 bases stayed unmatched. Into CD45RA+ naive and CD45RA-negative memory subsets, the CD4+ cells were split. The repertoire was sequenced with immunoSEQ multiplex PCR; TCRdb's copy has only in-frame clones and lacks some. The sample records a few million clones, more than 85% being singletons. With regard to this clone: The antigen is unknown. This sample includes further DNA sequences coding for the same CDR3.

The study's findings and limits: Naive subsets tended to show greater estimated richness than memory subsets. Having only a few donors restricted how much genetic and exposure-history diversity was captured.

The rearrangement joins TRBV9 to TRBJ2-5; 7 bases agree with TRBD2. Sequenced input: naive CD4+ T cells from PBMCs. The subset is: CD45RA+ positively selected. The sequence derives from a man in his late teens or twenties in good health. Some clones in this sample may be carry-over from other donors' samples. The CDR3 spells CASSSRLAETQYF. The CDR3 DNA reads TGTGCCAGCAGCAGCCGACTAGCAGAGACCCAGTACTTC.